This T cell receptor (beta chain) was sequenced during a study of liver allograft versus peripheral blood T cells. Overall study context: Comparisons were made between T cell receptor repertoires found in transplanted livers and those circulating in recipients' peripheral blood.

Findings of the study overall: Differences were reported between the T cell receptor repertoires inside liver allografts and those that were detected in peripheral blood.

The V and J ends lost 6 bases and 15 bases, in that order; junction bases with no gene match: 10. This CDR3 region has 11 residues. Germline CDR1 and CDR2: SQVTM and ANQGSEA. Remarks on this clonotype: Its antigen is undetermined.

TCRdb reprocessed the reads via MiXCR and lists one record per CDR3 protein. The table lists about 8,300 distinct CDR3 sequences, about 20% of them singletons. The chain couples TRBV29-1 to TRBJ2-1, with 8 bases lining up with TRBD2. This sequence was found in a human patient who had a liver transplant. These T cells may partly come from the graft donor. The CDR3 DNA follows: TGCAGCGTGACAACGGGAGGGATCTGGTTCTTC. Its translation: CSVTTGGIWFF.